These 10 T cell receptor beta chains were all obtained from the same sample, sequenced in a study of T cell repertoires in cytomegalovirus infection (dated by TCRdb to about 2019). These receptors' targets are unknown. For sequencing, an Illumina HiSeq 1500 was employed. The public sequencing data were trimmed at Q25 with fastp and processed into clonotypes with MiXCR by TCRdb, which kept only in-frame beta chains. Identical CDR3 protein sequences are pooled into one entry, listed with their most common genes and DNA. This sample holds 550,000 to 850,000 distinct CDR3 sequences; around 31% were observed only once. The ten largest clonotypes hold around a sixth of the sample. According to the study, the label for this sample's treatment or condition signals: in vitro stimulation with specific CMV peptide epitopes to enrich CMV-specific T cells. Source: cultured PBMCs, taken from culture after CMV antigen stimulation. The receptors derive from a human donor in good health (CMV status not recorded). Some clones in this sample may be carry-over from other donors' samples.

The table lists this clonotype with a few counts. This CDR3 is CASTPRVFYTQYF. The DNA of the CDR3 is TGTGCCAGCACCCCTAGGGTCTTTTATACGCAGTATTTT. This chain links TRBV7-2 with TRBJ2-3; D is unresolved. V dropped 7 bases and J dropped 7 bases, with 15 bases sitting between them. Germline values: CDR1 SGHTA, CDR2 FQGNSA. CDR3 length: 13 residues. Full variable domain (outside the CDR3, taken from reference TRBV7-2 and TRBJ2-3): GAGVSQSPSNKVTEKGKDVELRCDPISGHTALYWYRQSLGQGLEFLIYFQGNSAPDKSGLPSDRFSAERTGGSVSTLTIQRTQQEDSAVYLCASTPRVFYTQYFGPGTRLTVL.

This clonotype was detected a few times. The gene calls are TRBV5-4 and TRBJ1-1, with D possibly matching TRBD1 (6 bases). The V gene lost 4 bases and the J gene lost 1 base, with 11 bases spanning the gap. CDR1 is SGHNT, CDR2 YYREEE, per germline (reference sequence). This CDR3 comprises 14 residues. The CDR3 protein is CASSGGQRNTEAFF. Written as DNA, the CDR3 is TGTGCCAGCAGCGGGGGACAAAGGAACACTGAAGCTTTCTTT.

The rearrangement joins TRBV7-9 to TRBJ1-5, with 8 nucleotides matching TRBD1. The germline gives CDR1 SEHNR, CDR2 FQNEAQ (reference sequence). V lost 5 bases to trimming and J lost 1 base; unmatched junction nucleotides: 7. This CDR3 has 16 amino acids. CDR3 sequence reads: CASSTGGGRSNQPQHF. The CDR3 region has the DNA TGTGCCAGCAGCACAGGGGGGGGTAGGAGCAATCAGCCCCAGCATTTT.

The table lists this clonotype with many counts. The rearrangement links TRBV7-2 to TRBJ2-1; 9 bases agree with TRBD1. The CDR3 runs to 15 residues. V dropped 5 bases and J dropped 6; count of bases not matched to a gene: 8. Germline CDR1 SGHTA, CDR2 FQGNSA. CDR3 DNA sequence: TGTGCCAGCAGCCGCTCCGGGACAGGGATCAATGAGCAGTTCTTC. Translated: CASSRSGTGINEQFF.

This clonotype was counted at least ten times. The V gene is TRBV7-2, the J gene TRBJ2-5; 7 bases are a match to TRBD2. With 7 bases clipped from V and 5 bases from J, the junction kept 13 bases outside the gene matches. Germline V gene sequence: CDR1 SGHTA, CDR2 FQGNSA. This CDR3 contains 15 residues. CDR3 DNA sequence: TGTGCCAGCACCCTCTTGGGGGGGAGAATTGAGACCCAGTACTTC. This gives the protein CASTLLGGRIETQYF.

CDR3 loop: CASSYREGDEKLFF. CDR3 bases: TGTGCCAGTAGTTACAGGGAAGGCGATGAAAAACTGTTTTTT. The rearrangement uses TRBV19 and TRBJ1-4, with D perhaps matching TRBD1 (6 bases). V shed 5 bases and J shed 6 bases, with 13 bases lying between them. CDR3 length: 14 residues. CDR1 is LNHDA, CDR2 SQIVND, per germline (reference sequence).

This clonotype was seen a handful of times. The chain combines TRBV6-6 with TRBJ1-3; D might be TRBD1 (5 bases). The V and J ends lost 0 bases and 3 bases respectively, with 15 bases between them. Germline values: CDR1 MNHNY, CDR2 SVGAGI (reference sequence). The CDR3 extends over 17 amino acids. The CDR3 spells CASSYSLEGLLGNTIYF. The CDR3 coding sequence is TGTGCCAGCAGTTACTCGTTGGAGGGGCTGCTTGGAAACACCATATATTTT.

This chain joins TRBV6-1 and TRBJ1-4; 7 bases are a match to TRBD1. Germline-derived CDR1 and CDR2 are MNHNS and SASEGT. This CDR3 comprises 13 residues. J gave up 3 bases and V 9 bases, and 4 bases lay outside the gene matches. CDR3 coding DNA: TGTGCCAGTCGGGACAGCCCTAATGAAAAACTGTTTTTT. It encodes CASRDSPNEKLFF.

The genes are TRBV20-1 and TRBJ2-1; weak D call: TRBD1 (6 bases). This CDR3 is 16 amino acids long. Deletions cut 2 bases from V and 3 bases from J, with 17 bases between. In germline, CDR1 is DFQATT, CDR2 SNEGSKA (reference sequence). This CDR3 reads CSARSGVGEYYNEQFF. The CDR3 nucleotides read TGCAGTGCTAGATCAGGGGTAGGGGAATACTACAATGAGCAGTTCTTC.

This clonotype was recorded many times. Written as DNA, the CDR3 is TGTGCCAGCAGCTCCCCTCGGGACAGGGTCAACGAGCAGTACTTC. This encodes CASSSPRDRVNEQYF. The V call is TRBV7-2, the J call TRBJ2-7; 9 bases align to TRBD1. CDR3 size: 15 residues. Germline CDR1 reads SGHTA; CDR2 reads FQGNSA. V was pared by 4 bases and J by 5 bases, with 9 bases of the junction left unmatched.